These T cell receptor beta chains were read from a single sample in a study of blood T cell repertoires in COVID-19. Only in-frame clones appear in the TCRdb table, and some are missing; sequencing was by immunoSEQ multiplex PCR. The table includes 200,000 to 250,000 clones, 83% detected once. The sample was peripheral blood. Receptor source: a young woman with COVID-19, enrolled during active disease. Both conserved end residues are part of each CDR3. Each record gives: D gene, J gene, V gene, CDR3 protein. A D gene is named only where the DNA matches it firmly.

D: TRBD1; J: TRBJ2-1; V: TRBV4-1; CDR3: CASSQVGTGEDEQFF
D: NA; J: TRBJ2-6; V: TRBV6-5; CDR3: CASSYVAGANVLTF
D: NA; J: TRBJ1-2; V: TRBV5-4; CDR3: CASSLSGVEYGYTF
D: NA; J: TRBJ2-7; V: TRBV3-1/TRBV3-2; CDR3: CASSQKFLGTQGDEQYF
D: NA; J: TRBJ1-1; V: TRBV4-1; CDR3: CASSQDAGGNTEAFF
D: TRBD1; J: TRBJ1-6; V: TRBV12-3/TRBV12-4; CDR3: CASSLTGTGAHF
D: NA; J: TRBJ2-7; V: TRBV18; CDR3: CASSPSSASEQYF
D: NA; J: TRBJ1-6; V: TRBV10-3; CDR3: CATRYGGSDNSPLHF
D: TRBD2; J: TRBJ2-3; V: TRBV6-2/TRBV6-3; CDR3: CASSLGLDADTQYF
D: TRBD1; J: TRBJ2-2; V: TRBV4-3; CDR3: CASSHRQGNTGELFF
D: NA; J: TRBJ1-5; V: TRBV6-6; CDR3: CASSYSGQANQPQHF
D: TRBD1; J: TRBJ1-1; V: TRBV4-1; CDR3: CASSQARQGVGNTEAFF
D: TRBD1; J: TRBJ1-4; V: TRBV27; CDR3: CASSPRTGREKLFF
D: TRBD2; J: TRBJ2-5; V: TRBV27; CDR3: CASTQAGGPQETQYF
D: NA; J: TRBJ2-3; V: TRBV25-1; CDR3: CASSESWGGVGTDTQYF
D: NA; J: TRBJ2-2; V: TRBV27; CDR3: CASRTLSRSGELFF
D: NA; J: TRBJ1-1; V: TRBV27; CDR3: CASSLSQGFGTEAFF
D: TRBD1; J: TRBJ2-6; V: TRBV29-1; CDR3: CSVSGTGVGANVLTF
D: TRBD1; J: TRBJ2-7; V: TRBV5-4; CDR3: CASSTGQRDYEQYF
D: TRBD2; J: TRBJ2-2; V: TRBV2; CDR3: CASSNLLRSGRPNTGELFF
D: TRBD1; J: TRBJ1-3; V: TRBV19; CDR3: CASTHQTGMGNTIYF
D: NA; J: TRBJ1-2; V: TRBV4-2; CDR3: CASSLSGEGSGGYTF
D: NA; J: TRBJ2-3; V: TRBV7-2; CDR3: CASSLGTYSTDTQYF
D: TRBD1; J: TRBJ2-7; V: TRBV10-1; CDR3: CASSDYRGRIRYEQYF
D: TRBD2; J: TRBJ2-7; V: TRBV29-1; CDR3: CSVLSGRADEQYF
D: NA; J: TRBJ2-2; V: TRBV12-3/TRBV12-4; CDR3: CASSPSVGELFF
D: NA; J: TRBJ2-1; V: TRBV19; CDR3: CASSIIPSSYNEQFF
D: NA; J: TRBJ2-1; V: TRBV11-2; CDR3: CASSLAGVKNEQFF
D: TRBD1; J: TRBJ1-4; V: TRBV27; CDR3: CASSSLDRGWLKLFF
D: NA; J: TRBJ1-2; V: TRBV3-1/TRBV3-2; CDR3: CASSQENSRLYGYTF
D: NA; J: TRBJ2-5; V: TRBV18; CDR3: CASSSDIEETQYF
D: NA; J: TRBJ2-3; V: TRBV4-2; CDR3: CASSPSGSGSVDTQYF
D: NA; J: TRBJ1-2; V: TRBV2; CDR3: CASSVDSYGYTF
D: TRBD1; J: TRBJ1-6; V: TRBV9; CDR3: CASSVGQGGNSPLHF
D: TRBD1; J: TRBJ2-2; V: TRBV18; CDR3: CASSQRQGNTGELFF
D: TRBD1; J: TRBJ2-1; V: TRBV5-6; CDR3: CASSLTGRDEQFF
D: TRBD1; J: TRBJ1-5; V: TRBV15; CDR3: CATSRDFAGGRGNQPQHF
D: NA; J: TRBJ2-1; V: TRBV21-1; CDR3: CASSKGAGLVLTHNEQFF
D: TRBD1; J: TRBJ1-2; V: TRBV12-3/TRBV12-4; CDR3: CASSTGGHYGYTF
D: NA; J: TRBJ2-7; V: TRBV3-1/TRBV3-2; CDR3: CASSQVGGGGEQYF
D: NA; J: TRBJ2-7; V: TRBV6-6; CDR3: CASSSPTLSSYEQYF
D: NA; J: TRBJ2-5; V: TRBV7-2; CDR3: CASSKNEAQYF
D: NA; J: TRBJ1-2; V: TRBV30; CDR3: CAWQNRANYGYTF
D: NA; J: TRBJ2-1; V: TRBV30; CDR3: CAWSATPPGYNEQFF
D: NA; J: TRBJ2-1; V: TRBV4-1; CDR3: CASSQAGGAIREQFF
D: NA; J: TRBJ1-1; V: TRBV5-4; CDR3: CASSLDRNTEAFF
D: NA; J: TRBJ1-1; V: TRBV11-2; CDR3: CASTIHSGRPLSGTEAFF
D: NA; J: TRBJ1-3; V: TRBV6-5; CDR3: CASSRHDSSLNTIYF
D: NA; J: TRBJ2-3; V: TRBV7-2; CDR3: CASSSDVGVRGTDTQYF
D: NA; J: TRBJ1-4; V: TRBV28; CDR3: CASSPLAYNEKLFF
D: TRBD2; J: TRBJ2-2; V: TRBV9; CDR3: CASSVGRSGRGPGELFF
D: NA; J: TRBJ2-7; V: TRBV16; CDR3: CASSQPQGLSGYEQYF